This TCR beta chain was sequenced in a study of T cells in tuberculosis. Study-wide context: A South African cohort included IGRA-negative adolescents, latently infected IGRA-positive adolescents and adults with active tuberculosis. Points from the study as a whole: Active tuberculosis alpha repertoires lay closer to GMM-specific TCRs than controls'.

The CDR3 extends over 13 amino acids. Germline values: CDR1 SGHAT, CDR2 FQNNGV. Trimming removed 6 bases from V and 7 bases from J, with 13 bases in between. Libraries were prepared by immunoSEQ multiplex PCR; TCRdb keeps only in-frame clonotypes and omits some of them. The sample has 30,000 to 40,000 clones; 90% to 95% are singletons. At study entry, adolescents had tuberculin skin tests and IGRA screening. Comments on this clone: No antigen is known for it.

The chain couples TRBV11-2 to TRBJ2-1, with a possible D match to TRBD1 (5 bases). The sequenced sample consisted of PBMCs. This receptor was obtained from a donor aged 10-29 years with latent tuberculosis or without tuberculosis infection. In DNA form, the CDR3 reads TGTGCCAGCAGTCATGACAGTGCGAATGAGCAGTTCTTC. Its translation: CASSHDSANEQFF. Complete variable domain (other parts from reference TRBV11-2 and TRBJ2-1): EAGVAQSPRYKIIEKRQSVAFWCNPISGHATLYWYQQILGQGPKLLIQFQNNGVVDDSQLPKDRFSAERLKGVDSTLKIQPAKLEDSAVYLCASSHDSANEQFFGPGTRLTVL.